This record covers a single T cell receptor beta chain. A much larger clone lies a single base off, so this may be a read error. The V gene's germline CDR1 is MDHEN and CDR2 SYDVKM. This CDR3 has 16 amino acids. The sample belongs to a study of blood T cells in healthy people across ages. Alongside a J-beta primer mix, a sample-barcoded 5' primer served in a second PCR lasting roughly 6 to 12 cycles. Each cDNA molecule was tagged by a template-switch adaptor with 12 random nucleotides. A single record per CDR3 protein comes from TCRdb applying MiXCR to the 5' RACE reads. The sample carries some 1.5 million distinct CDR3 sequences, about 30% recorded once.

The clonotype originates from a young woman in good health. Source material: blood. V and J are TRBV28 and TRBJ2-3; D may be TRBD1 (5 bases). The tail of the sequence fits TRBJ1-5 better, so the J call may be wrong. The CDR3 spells CASSSPPGRSTDTQHF. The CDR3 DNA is TGTGCCAGCAGTTCCCCCCCGGGGCGGAGCACAGATACGCAGCATTTT.